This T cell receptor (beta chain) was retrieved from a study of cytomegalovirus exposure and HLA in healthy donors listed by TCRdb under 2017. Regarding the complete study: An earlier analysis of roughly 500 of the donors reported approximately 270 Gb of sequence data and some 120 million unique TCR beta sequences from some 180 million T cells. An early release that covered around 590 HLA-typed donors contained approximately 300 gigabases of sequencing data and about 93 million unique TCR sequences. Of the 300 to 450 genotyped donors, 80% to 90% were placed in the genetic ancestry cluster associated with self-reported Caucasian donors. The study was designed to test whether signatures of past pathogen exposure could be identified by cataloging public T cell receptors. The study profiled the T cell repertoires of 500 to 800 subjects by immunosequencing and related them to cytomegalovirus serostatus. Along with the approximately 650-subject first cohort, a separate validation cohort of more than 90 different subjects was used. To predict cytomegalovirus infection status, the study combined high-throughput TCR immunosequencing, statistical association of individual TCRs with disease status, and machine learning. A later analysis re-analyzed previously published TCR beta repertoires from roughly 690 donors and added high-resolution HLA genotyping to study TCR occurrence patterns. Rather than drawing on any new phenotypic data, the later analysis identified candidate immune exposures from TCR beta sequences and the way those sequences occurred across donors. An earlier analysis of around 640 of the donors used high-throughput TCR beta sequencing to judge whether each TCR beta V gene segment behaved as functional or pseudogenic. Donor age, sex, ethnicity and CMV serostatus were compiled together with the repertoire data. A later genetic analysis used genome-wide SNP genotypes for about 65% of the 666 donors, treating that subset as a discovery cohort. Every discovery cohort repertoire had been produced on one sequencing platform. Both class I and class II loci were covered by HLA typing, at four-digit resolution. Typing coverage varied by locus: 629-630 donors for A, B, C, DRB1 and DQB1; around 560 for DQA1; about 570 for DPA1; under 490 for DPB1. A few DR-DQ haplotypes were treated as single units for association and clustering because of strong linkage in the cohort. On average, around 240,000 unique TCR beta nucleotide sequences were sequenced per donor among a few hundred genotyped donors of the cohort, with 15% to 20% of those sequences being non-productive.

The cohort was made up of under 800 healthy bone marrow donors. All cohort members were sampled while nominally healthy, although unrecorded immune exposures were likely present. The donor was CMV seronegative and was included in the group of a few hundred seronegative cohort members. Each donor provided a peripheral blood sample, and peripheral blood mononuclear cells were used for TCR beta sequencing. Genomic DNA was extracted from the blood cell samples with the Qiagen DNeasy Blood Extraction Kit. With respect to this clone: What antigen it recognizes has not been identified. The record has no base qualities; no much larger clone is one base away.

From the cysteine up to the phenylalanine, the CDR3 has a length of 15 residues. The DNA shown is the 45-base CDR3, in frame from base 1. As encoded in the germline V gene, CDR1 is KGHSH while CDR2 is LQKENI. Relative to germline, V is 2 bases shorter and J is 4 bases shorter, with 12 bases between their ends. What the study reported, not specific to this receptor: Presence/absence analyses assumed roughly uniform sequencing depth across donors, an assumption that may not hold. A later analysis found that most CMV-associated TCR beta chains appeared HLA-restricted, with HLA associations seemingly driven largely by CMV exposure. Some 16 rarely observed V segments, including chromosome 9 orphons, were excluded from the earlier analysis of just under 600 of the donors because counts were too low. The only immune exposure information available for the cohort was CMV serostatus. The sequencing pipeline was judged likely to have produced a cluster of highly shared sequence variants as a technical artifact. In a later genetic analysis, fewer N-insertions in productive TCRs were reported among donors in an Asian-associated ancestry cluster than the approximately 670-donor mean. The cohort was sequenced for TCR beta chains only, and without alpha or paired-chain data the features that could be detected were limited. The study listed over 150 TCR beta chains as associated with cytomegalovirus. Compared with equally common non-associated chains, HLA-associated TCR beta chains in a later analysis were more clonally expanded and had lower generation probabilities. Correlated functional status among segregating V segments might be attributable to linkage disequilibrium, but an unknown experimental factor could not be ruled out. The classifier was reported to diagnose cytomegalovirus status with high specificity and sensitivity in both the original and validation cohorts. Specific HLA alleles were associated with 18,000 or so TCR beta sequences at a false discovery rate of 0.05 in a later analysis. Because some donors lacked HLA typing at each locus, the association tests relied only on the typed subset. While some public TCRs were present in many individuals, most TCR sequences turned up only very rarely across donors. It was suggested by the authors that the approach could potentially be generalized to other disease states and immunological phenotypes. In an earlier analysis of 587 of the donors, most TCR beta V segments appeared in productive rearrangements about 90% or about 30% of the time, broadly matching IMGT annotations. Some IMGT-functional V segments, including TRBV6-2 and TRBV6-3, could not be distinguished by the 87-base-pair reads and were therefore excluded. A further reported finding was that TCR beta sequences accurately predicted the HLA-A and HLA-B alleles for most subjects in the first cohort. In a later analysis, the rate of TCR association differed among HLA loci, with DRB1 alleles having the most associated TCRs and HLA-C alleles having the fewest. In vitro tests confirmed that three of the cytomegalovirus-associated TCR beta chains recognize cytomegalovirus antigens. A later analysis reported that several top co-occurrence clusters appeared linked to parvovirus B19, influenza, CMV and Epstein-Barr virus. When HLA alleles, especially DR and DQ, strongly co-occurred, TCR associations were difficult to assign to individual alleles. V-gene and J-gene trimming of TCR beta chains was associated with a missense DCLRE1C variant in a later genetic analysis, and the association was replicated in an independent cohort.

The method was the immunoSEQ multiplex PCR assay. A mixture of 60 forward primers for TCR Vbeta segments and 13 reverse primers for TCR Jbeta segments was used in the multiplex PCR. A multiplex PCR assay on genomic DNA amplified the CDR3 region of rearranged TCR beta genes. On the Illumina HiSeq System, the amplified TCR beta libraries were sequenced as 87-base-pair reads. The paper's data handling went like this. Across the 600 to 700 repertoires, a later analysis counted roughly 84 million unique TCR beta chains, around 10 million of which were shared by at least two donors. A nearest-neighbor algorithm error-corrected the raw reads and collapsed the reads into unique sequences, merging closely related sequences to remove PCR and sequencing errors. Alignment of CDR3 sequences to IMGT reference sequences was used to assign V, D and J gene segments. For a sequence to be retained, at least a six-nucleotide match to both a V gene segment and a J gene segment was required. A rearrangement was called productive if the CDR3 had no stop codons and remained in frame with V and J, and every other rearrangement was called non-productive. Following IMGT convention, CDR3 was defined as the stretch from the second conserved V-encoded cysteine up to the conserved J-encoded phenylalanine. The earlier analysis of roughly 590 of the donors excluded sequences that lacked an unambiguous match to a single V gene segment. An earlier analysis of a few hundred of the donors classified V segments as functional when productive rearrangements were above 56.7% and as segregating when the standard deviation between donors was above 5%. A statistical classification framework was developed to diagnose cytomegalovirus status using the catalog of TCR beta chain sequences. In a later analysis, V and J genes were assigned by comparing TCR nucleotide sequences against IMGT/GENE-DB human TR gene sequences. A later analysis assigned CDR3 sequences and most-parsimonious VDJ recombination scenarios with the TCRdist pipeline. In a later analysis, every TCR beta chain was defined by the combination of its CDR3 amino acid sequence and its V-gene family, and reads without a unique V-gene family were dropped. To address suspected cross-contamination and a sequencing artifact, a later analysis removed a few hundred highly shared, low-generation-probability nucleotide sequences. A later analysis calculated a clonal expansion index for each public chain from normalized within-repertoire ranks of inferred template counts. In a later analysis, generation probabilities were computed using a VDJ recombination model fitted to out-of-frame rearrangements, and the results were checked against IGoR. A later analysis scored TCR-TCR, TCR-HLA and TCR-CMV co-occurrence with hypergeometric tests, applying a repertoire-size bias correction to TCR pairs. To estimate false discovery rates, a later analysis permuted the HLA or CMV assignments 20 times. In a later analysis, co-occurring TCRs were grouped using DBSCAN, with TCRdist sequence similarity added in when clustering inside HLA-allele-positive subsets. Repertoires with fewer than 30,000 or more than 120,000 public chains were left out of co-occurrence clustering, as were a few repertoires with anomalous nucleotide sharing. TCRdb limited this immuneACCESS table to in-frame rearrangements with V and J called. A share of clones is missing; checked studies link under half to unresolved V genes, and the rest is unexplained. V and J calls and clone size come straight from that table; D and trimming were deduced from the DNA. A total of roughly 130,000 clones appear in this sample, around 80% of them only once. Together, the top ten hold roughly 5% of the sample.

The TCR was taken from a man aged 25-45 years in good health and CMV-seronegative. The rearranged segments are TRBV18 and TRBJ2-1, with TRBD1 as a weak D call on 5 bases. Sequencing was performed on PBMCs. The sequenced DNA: TGTGCCAGCTCACCAAAAGACAGCTATTACAATGAGCAGTTCTTC. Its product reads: CASSPKDSYYNEQFF.